The clone carrying this TCR beta chain was seen repeatedly, ten times or more. The antigen remains undetermined. The J segment lost 6 bases and the V segment lost 2 bases, leaving 4 bases of the junction unmatched. The CDR3 is made up of 14 amino acids. Germline V CDR1 and CDR2: SGHKS, YYEKEE (reference sequence). The data originate from a study of prognosis after radiotherapy for stage I lung cancer. Study details: Enrollment began in the first half of 2018 and ended in 2019; the enrolled patients had stage I non-small cell lung cancer. Radiotherapy was followed by distant metastases in several patients, which appeared at a median of 7 months; under 18 patients showed no significant progression. Study-wide results and limits: With medians of 10,088 versus 6,861, unique TCR clone counts fell after stereotactic body radiation therapy. Some patients went on to develop distant metastases. Their Shannon entropy after stereotactic body radiation therapy was lower, and its change from baseline was also lower.

Genomic DNA was subjected to two-round multiplex PCR for amplification of TCR beta CDR3. First-round PCR used primers specific to each TRBV and TRBJ gene. TCRdb processed the multiplex PCR reads anew with MiXCR; each CDR3 protein has one entry. The sample yields around 30,000 distinct CDR3 sequences, 30% to 35% seen once. Here the sequenced sample was PBMCs, taken before or after stereotactic body radiation therapy (not recorded which). This chain joins TRBV5-5 and TRBJ2-2; 7 bases map to TRBD1. The sequence was obtained from a donor of 50 years or more with non-small cell lung cancer. The CDR3 sequence: CASSFATGPGELFF. CDR3 DNA: TGTGCCAGCAGCTTTGCGACAGGGCCCGGGGAGCTGTTTTTT.